The rows below give T cell receptor beta chains drawn from one sample of a study of cytomegalovirus exposure and HLA in healthy donors. Sequenced by immunoSEQ multiplex PCR; TCRdb stores in-frame clones only, minus some. The sample has roughly 120,000 clones, about four fifths seen once. Source material: PBMCs. All receptors come from a woman in her 30s in good health and CMV-seronegative. CDR3s include the opening cysteine and the closing phenylalanine or tryptophan. Each record gives: CDR3 protein, J gene, clone size, V gene. Size tells how often a clone was seen (once, few, many) or the class of an expanded clone, and some rows leave it out.

CDR3: CASSPTRDTQYF; J: TRBJ2-3; size: NA; V: TRBV18
CDR3: CASSPGQEEGIQYF; J: TRBJ2-4; size: NA; V: TRBV5-1
CDR3: CASSRPGQVIGELFF; J: TRBJ2-2; size: NA; V: TRBV19
CDR3: CASSSQTGGFLYGYTF; J: TRBJ1-2; size: once; V: TRBV7-9
CDR3: CASSPGGLAGYNEQFF; J: TRBJ2-1; size: NA; V: TRBV5-4
CDR3: CASSRGGKEAFF; J: TRBJ1-1; size: NA; V: TRBV13
CDR3: CASSISGGTGYGYTF; J: TRBJ1-2; size: NA; V: TRBV28
CDR3: CASSLARDRMHEQYF; J: TRBJ2-7; size: NA; V: TRBV5-1
CDR3: CASSYEGLASGELFF; J: TRBJ2-2; size: NA; V: TRBV6-5
CDR3: CSGRLAGVSYNEQFF; J: TRBJ2-1; size: NA; V: TRBV29-1
CDR3: CASSMEGLAGVDTQYF; J: TRBJ2-3; size: NA; V: TRBV5-1
CDR3: CASSFPGGVYEQYF; J: TRBJ2-7; size: NA; V: TRBV5-4
CDR3: CASYSSGMYNEQFF; J: TRBJ2-1; size: NA; V: TRBV27
CDR3: CASSEGKSSYEQYF; J: TRBJ2-7; size: NA; V: TRBV11-2